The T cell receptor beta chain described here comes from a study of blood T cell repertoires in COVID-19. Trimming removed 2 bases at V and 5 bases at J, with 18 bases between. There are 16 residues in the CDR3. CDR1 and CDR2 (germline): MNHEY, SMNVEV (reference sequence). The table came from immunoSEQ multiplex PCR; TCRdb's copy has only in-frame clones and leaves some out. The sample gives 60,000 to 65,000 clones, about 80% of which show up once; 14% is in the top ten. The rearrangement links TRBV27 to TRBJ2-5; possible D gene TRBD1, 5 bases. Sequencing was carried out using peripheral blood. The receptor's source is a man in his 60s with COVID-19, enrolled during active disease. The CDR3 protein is CASSLRPLAGMETQYF. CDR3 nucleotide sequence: TGTGCCAGCAGTTTACGACCCTTGGCAGGGATGGAGACCCAGTACTTC.